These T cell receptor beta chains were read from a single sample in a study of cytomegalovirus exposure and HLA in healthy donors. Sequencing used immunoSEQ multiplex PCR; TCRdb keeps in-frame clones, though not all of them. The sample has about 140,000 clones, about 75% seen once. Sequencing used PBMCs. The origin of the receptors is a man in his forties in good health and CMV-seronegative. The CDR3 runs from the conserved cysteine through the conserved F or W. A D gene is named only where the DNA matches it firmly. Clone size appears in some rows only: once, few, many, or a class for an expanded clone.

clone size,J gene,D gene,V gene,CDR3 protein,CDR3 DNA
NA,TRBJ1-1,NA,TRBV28,CASSFRRNTEAFF,TGTGCCAGCAGTTTTAGGAGGAACACTGAAGCTTTCTTT
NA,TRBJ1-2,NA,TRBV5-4,CASSLKGGGYGYTF,TGTGCCAGCAGCTTGAAGGGAGGGGGCTATGGCTACACCTTC
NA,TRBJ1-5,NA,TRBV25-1,CASSELEGNQPQHF,TGTGCCAGCAGTGAATTGGAGGGCAATCAGCCCCAGCATTTT
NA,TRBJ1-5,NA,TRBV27,CASSITGNNQPQHF,TGTGCCAGTTCGATCACAGGGAACAATCAGCCCCAGCATTTT
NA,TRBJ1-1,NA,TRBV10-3,CAIRGPQNTEAFF,TGTGCCATCAGGGGGCCACAGAACACTGAAGCTTTCTTT
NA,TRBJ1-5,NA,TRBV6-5,CASSYSQNNQPQHF,TGTGCCAGCAGTTACTCGCAGAACAATCAGCCCCAGCATTTT
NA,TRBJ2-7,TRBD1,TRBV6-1,CASSDRQGDYEQYF,TGTGCCAGCAGTGATAGACAGGGGGACTACGAGCAGTACTTC
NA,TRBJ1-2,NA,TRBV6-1,CASSETGIYGYTF,TGTGCCAGCAGTGAAACAGGGATCTATGGCTACACCTTC
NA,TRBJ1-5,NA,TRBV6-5,CASSDGTHNQPQHF,TGTGCCAGCAGTGATGGGACACACAATCAGCCCCAGCATTTT
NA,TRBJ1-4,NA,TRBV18,CASQLQTTNEKLFF,TGTGCCAGCCAGTTACAAACAACTAATGAAAAACTGTTTTTT
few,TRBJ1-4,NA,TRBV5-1,CASSLVGPGNEKLFF,TGCGCCAGCAGCTTGGTGGGTCCGGGGAACGAAAAACTGTTTTTT
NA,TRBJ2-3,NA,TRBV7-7,CASSVGTADTQYF,TGTGCCAGCAGCGTAGGGACTGCGGATACGCAGTATTTT
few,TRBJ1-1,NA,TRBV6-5,CASSYGLDRRNTEAFF,TGTGCCAGCAGTTACGGATTGGACAGACGGAACACTGAAGCTTTCTTT